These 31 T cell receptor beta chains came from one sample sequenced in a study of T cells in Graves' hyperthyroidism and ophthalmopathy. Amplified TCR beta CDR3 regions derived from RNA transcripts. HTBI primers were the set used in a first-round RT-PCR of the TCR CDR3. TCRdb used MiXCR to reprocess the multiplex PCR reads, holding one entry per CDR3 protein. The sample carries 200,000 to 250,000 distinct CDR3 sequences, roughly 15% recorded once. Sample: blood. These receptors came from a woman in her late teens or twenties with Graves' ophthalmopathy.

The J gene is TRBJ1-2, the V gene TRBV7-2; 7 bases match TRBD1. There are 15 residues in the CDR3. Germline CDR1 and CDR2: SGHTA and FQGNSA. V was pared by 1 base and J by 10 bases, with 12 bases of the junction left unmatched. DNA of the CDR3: TGTGCCAGCAGCTTAGATTTTCAGGGGGGGGCTGTCTACACCTTC. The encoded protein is CASSLDFQGGAVYTF.

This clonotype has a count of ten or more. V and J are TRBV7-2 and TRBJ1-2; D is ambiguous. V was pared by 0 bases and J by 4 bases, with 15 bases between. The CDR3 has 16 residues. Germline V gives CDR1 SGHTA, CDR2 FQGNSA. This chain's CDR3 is CASSLAIGYLSYGYTF. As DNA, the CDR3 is TGTGCCAGCAGCTTAGCGATAGGGTACCTTAGCTATGGCTACACCTTC.

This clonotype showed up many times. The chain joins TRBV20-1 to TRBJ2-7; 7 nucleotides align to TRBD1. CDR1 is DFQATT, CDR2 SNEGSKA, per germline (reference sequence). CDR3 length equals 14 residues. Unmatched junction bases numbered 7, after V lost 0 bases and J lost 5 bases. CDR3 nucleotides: TGCAGTGCTAGAGACGGGACAGCAAGTGACGAGCAGTACTTC. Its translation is CSARDGTASDEQYF.

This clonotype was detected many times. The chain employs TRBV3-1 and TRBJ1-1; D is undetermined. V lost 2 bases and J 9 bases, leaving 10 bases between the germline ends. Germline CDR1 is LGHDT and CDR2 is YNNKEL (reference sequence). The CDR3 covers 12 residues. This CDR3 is CASSQSSSQAFF. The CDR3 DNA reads TGTGCCAGCAGCCAATCCTCCTCGCAAGCTTTCTTT.

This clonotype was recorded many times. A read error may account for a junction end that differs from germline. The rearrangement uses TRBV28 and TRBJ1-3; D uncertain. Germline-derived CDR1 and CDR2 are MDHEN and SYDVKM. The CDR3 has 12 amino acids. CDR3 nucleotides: TGTGCCAGCAGTCTGCCGGGAACCACCATATATTTT. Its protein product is CASSLPGTTIYF.

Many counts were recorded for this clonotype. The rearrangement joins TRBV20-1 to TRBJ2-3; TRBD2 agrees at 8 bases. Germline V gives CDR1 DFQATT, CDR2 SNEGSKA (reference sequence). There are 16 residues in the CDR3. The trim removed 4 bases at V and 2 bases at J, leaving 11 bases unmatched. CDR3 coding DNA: TGCAGTGCTACTCCCCGGATAGCGGGAAACACAGATACGCAGTATTTT. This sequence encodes CSATPRIAGNTDTQYF.

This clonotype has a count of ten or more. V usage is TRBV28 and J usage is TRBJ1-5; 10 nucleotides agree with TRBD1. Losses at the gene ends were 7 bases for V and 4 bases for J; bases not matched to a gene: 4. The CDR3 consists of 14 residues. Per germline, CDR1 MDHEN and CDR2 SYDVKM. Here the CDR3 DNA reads TGTGCCAGCAAAGGGACAGGGGCAAATCAGCCCCAGCATTTT. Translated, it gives CASKGTGANQPQHF. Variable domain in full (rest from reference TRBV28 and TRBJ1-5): DVKVTQSSRYLVKRTGEKVFLECVQDMDHENMFWYRQDPGLGLRLIYFSYDVKMKEKGDIPEGYSVSREKKERFSLILESASTNQTSMYLCASKGTGANQPQHFGDGTRLSIL.

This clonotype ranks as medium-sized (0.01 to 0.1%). This CDR3 reads CASRYTDTQYF. The CDR3 DNA reads as TGTGCCAGCAGGTACACAGATACGCAGTATTTT. The J gene is TRBJ2-3, the V gene TRBV11-3; D is uncertain. This CDR3 has 11 residues. Germline lookup yields CDR1 SGHNT and CDR2 YENEEA. V was trimmed by 6 bases and J by 2 bases, leaving 3 bases between them. The entire variable domain, with the rest obtained from reference TRBV11-3 and TRBJ2-3, is as follows: EAGVVQSPRYKIIEKKQPVAFWCNPISGHNTLYWYLQNLGQGPELLIRYENEEAVDDSQLPKDRFSAERLKGVDSTLKIQPAELGDSAVYLCASRYTDTQYFGPGTRLTVL.

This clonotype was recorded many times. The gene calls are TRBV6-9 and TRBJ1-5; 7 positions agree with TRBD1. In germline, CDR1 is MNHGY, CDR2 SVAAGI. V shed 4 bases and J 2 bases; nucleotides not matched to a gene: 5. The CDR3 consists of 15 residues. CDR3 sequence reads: CASSSTGTGNQPQHF. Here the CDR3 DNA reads TGTGCCAGCAGTTCCACCGGGACAGGCAATCAGCCCCAGCATTTT.

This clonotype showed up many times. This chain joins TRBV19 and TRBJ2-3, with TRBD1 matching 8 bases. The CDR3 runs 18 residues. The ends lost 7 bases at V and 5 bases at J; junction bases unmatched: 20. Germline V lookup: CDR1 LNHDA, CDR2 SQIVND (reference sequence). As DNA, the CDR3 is TGTGCCAGTACGATACATTTTACGGACAGGGCTTGGAGAGATACGCAGTATTTT. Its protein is CASTIHFTDRAWRDTQYF.

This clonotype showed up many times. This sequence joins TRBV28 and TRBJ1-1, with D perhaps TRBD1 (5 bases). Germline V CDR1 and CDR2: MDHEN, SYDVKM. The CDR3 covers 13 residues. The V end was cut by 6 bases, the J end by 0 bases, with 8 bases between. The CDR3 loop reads CASRRGVNTEAFF. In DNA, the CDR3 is TGTGCCAGCAGACGAGGGGTGAACACTGAAGCTTTCTTT. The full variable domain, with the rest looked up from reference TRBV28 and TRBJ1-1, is DVKVTQSSRYLVKRTGEKVFLECVQDMDHENMFWYRQDPGLGLRLIYFSYDVKMKEKGDIPEGYSVSREKKERFSLILESASTNQTSMYLCASRRGVNTEAFFGQGTRLTVV.

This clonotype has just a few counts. The CDR3 spells CATSSRSTGGAHEQYF. As DNA, the CDR3 is TGTGCCACCAGCAGTCGATCGACAGGGGGTGCCCACGAGCAGTACTTC. The genes are TRBV15 and TRBJ2-7; 9 bases are shared with TRBD1. Looked up from germline, CDR1 is LNHNV and CDR2 is YYDKDF (reference sequence). With 3 bases clipped from V and 5 bases from J, the junction kept 11 bases outside the gene matches. CDR3 length: 16 residues.

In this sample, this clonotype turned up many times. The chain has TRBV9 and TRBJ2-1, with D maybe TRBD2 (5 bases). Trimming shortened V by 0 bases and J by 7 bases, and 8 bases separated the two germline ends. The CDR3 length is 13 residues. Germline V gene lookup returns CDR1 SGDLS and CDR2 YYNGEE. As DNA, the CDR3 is TGTGCCAGCAGCGTAGGCACGGGGAATGAGCAGTTCTTC. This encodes CASSVGTGNEQFF.

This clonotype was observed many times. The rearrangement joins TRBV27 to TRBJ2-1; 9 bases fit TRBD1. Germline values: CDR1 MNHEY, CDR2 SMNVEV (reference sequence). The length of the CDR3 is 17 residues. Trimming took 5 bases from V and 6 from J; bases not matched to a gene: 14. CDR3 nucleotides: TGTGCCAGCAGTACACGTCCTCCCAAGACAGGGGGCAATGAGCAGTTCTTC. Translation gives CASSTRPPKTGGNEQFF.

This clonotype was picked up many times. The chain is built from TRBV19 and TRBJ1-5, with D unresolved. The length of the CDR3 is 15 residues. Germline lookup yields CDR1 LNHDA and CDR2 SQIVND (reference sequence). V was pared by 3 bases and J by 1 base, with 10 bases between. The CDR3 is CASSIGKGSNQPQHF. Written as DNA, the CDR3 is TGTGCCAGTAGTATCGGGAAGGGAAGCAATCAGCCCCAGCATTTT.

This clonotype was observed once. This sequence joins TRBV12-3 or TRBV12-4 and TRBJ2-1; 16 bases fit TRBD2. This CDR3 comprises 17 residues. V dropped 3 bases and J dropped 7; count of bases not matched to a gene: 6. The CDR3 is CASSFGTSGRAGNEQFF. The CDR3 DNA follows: TGTGCCAGCAGTTTCGGGACTAGCGGGAGGGCCGGAAATGAGCAGTTCTTC.

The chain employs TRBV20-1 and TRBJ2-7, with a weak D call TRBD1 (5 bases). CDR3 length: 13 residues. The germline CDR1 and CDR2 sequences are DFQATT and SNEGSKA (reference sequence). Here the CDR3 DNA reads TGCAGCTCAGAGCGTCCAGGGTCACACGAGCAGTACTTC. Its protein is CSSERPGSHEQYF.

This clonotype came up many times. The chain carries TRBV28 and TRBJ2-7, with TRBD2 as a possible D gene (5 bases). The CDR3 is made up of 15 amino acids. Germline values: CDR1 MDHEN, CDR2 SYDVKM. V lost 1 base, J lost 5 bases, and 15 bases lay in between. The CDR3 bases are TGTGCCAGCAGTTTATTTGGAGGCCAGACCGACGAGCAGTACTTC. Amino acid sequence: CASSLFGGQTDEQYF.

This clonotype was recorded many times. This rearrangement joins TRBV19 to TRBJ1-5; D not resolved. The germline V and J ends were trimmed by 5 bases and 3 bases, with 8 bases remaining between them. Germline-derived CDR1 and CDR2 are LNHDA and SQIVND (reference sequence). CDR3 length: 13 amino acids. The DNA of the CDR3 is TGTGCCAGTAGTTATAGGGCCAATCAGCCCCAGCATTTT. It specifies CASSYRANQPQHF.

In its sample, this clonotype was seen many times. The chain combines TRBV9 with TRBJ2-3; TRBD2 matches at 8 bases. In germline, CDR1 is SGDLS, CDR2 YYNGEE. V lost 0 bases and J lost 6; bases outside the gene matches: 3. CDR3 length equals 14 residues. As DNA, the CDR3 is TGTGCCAGCAGCGTAGATCGGGGGGGGGATACGCAGTATTTT. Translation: CASSVDRGGDTQYF.

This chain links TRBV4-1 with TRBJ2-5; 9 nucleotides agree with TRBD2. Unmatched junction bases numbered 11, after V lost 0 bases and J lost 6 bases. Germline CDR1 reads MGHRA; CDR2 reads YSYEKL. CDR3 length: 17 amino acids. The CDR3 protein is CASSQDPGSGRIQTQYF. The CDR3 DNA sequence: TGCGCCAGCAGCCAAGATCCGGGTAGCGGGAGAATTCAGACCCAGTACTTC.

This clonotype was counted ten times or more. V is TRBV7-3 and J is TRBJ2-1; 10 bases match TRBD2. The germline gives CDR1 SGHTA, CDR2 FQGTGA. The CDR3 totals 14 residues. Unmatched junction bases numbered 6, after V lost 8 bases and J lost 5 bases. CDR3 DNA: TGTGCCAGCTCTAGCGGGAGTTTGGACAATGAGCAGTTCTTC. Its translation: CASSSGSLDNEQFF.

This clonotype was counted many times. CDR3 DNA: TGTGCCAGTAGTATCCCCGGACTAGCGGGGGTAGATGAGCAGTTCTTC. The encoded protein is CASSIPGLAGVDEQFF. V is TRBV19 and J is TRBJ2-1; TRBD2 agrees at 13 bases. Germline-derived CDR1 and CDR2 are LNHDA and SQIVND (reference sequence). The J segment lost 8 bases and the V segment lost 3 bases, leaving 7 bases of the junction unmatched. The CDR3 is 16 residues long.

In DNA, the CDR3 is TGTGCCAGCAGTTACACTAGCGGGGGGGCCGCAGATACGCAGTATTTT. Its protein product is CASSYTSGGAADTQYF. The rearrangement links TRBV6-2 or TRBV6-3 to TRBJ2-3, with 13 bases identical to TRBD2. With V trimmed by 2 bases and J by 4 bases, 3 bases remained unmatched. The CDR3 runs 16 residues. Per the germline V gene, CDR1 is MNHEY and CDR2 is SVGEGT.

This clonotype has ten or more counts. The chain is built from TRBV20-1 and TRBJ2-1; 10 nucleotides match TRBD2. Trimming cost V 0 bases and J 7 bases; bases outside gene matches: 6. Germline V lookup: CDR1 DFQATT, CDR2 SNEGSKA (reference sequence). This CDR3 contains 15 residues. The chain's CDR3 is CSARDGSGGGNEQFF. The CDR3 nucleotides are TGCAGTGCTAGAGATGGGAGCGGGGGGGGGAATGAGCAGTTCTTC.

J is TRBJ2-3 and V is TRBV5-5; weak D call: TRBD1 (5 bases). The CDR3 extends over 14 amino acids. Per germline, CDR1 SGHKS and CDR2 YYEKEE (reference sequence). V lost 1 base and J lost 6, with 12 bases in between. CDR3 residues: CASSLSPGSDTQYF. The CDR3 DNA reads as TGTGCCAGCAGCTTGTCTCCAGGGTCCGATACGCAGTATTTT.

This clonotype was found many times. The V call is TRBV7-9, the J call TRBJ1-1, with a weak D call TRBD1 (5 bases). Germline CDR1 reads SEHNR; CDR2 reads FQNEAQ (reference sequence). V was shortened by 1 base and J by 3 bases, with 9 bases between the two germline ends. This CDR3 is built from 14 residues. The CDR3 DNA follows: TGTGCCAGCAGCTTAGGCATGGGGGACACTGAAGCTTTCTTT. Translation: CASSLGMGDTEAFF. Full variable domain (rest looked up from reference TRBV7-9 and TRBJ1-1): DTGVSQNPRHKITKRGQNVTFRCDPISEHNRLYWYRQTLGQGPEFLTYFQNEAQLEKSRLLSDRFSAERPKGSFSTLEIQRTEQGDSAMYLCASSLGMGDTEAFFGQGTRLTVV.

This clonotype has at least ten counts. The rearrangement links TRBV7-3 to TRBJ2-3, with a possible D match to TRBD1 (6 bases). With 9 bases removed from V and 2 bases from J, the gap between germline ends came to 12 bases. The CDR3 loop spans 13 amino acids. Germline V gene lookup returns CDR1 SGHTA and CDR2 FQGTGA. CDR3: CARGAPTTDTQYF. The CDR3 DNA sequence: TGTGCCAGGGGGGCCCCGACCACAGATACGCAGTATTTT. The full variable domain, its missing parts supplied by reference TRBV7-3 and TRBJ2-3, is GAGVSQTPSNKVTEKGKYVELRCDPISGHTALYWYRQSLGQGPEFLIYFQGTGAADDSGLPNDRFFAVRPEGSVSTLKIQRTERGDSAVYLCARGAPTTDTQYFGPGTRLTVL.

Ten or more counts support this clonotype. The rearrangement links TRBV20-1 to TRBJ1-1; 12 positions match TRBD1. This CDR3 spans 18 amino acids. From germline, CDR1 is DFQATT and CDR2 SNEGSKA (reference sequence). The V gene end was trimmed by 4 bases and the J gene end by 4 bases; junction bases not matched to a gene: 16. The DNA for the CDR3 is TGCAGTGCTAAAACGGAAGGGACAGGGGGCGATTCGGGCACTGAAGCTTTCTTT. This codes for CSAKTEGTGGDSGTEAFF.

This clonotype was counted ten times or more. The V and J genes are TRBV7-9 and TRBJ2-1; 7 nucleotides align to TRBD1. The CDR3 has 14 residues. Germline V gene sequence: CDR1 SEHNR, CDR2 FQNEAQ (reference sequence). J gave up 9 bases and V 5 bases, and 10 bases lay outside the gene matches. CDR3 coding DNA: TGTGCCAGCAGCGCCCGGGACAGTCTAGGTGAGCAGTTCTTC. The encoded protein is CASSARDSLGEQFF.

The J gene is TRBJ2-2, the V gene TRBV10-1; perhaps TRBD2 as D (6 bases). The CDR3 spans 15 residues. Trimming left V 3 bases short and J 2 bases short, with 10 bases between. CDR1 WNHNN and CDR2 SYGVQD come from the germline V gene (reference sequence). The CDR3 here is CASSDGSGNTGELFF. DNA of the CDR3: TGCGCCAGCAGTGATGGTAGCGGAAACACCGGGGAGCTGTTTTTT.